These 16 T cell receptor beta chains share one sample of origin, sequenced in a study of T cells expressing NK-cell markers. TCRdb re-analyzed the 5' RACE reads; it lists each CDR3 protein once, without DNA. The sample has fewer than 400,000 distinct CDR3 sequences. The specimen was blood T cells: a sorted CD56 or NKG2C T cell subset, CD4+ or CD8+ T cells, or bulk PBMC T cells (not recorded which). Source of these receptors: a woman between 45 and 65 years old in good health.

The CDR3 protein is CASSLRGPLKPLDEQYF. This chain joins TRBV7-9 and TRBJ2-7; the TCRdb call, TRBD1, lacks DNA for checking. Germline V CDR1 and CDR2: SEHNR, FQNEAQ (reference sequence). CDR3 size: 17 residues.

The chain links TRBV15 to TRBJ2-1; TCRdb indicates TRBD2, and absent DNA this call remains unverified. The length of the CDR3 is 14 residues. From germline, CDR1 is LNHNV and CDR2 YYDKDF (reference sequence). CDR3 sequence reads: CATSRDQSTHEQFF.

CDR3 protein: CASSPDTAKETQYF. The chain couples TRBV5-1 to TRBJ2-5. The germline gives CDR1 SGHRS, CDR2 YFSETQ. This CDR3 is 14 amino acids long.

The rearrangement joins TRBV11-2 to TRBJ2-2; as DNA is missing, the TRBD2 call by TCRdb cannot be tested. The CDR3 is 16 residues long. In germline, CDR1 is SGHAT, CDR2 FQNNGV. The CDR3 here is CASSHPLREGPGELFF.

The J gene is TRBJ1-2, the V gene TRBV5-1; TCRdb returns TRBD1, unconfirmable since there is no DNA. The CDR3 extends over 16 amino acids. Germline values: CDR1 SGHRS, CDR2 YFSETQ. The CDR3 loop reads CASRPIAGTGDRGYTF.

This chain links TRBV28 with TRBJ1-1. This CDR3 region has 12 residues. Germline V CDR1 and CDR2: MDHEN, SYDVKM. CDR3 in amino acids: CASSFKDRQAFF.

J is TRBJ2-2 and V is TRBV4-2; checking the TCRdb D call of TRBD2 is not possible without DNA. The germline gives CDR1 LGHNA, CDR2 YNFKEQ. The CDR3 loop spans 19 amino acids. The CDR3 is CASSLRPPAGGSNTGELFF.

V is TRBV20-1 and J is TRBJ2-5; TCRdb reports TRBD2, a call that lacks DNA to check it against. CDR3 length: 16 residues. CDR1 DFQATT and CDR2 SNEGSKA come from the germline V gene (reference sequence). The CDR3 reads CSASLPRAGVGETQYF.

The chain uses TRBV6-6 and TRBJ2-7; with no DNA, the TCRdb D assignment of TRBD1 cannot be verified. There are 15 residues in the CDR3. Germline V gene lookup returns CDR1 MNHNY and CDR2 SVGAGI (reference sequence). The CDR3 spells CASSHGDRGAHEQYF.

J is TRBJ2-3 and V is TRBV7-6; TCRdb reports TRBD2, a call that lacks DNA to check it against. The germline V gene encodes CDR1 SGHVS and CDR2 FNYEAQ. The CDR3 has 17 amino acids. The CDR3 sequence is CASSSGTSGISTDTQYF.

The chain combines TRBV4-1 with TRBJ2-2; as DNA is missing, the TRBD2 call by TCRdb cannot be tested. Germline V lookup: CDR1 MGHRA, CDR2 YSYEKL. CDR3 size: 18 residues. CDR3 protein: CASSQGPLGLGNTGELFF.

The chain joins TRBV9 to TRBJ2-5; TCRdb's D call, TRBD2, is unchecked because there is no DNA. The CDR3 totals 16 residues. CDR1 SGDLS and CDR2 YYNGEE come from the germline V gene. The CDR3 loop is CASSATPAGVGETQYF.

V and J are TRBV7-8 and TRBJ2-1; TCRdb indicates TRBD1, and absent DNA this call remains unverified. The CDR3 is made up of 13 amino acids. Looked up from germline, CDR1 is SGHVS and CDR2 is FQNEAQ. CDR3 region: CASSLGVLRGGFF.

The chain carries TRBV9 and TRBJ2-2; TCRdb reports TRBD2, a call that lacks DNA to check it against. This CDR3 has 17 residues. Germline-derived CDR1 and CDR2 are SGDLS and YYNGEE. The CDR3: CAIPGTTSEPNTGELFF.

The chain employs TRBV18 and TRBJ2-1. CDR1 KGHSH and CDR2 LQKENI come from the germline V gene. The CDR3 loop spans 15 amino acids. CDR3 in amino acids: CASSPPRDSYNEQFF.

This sequence joins TRBV15 and TRBJ2-1; the TRBD2 assignment by TCRdb is unverifiable without DNA. CDR1 and CDR2 from the germline V gene are LNHNV and YYDKDF (reference sequence). This CDR3 comprises 20 residues. CDR3 protein: CATSRAGGLAGSPSYNEQFF.